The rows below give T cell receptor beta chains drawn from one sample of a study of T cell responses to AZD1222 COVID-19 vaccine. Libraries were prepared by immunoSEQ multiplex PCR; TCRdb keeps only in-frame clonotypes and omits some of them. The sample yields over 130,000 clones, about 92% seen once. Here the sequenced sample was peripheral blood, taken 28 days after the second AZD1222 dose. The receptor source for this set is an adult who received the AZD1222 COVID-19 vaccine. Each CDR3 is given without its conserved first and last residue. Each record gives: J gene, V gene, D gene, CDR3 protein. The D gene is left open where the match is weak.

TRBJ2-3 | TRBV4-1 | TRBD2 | ASSQVAGTSGGLDTQY
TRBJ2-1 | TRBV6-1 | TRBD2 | ASSEFSSGSSEQF
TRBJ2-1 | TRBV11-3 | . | ASSLAPSGSYNEQF
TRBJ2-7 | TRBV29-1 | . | SVEAEGREFYEQY
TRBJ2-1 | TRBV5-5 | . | ASTLVGYNEQF
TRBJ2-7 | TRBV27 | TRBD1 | ASTTGAGSYEQY
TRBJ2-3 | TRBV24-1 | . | ATSGGDTQY
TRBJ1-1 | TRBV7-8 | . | ASSLGSGTEAF
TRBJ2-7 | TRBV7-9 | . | ASSLVALKQPYEQY
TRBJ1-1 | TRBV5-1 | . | ASSLRGMGTEAF
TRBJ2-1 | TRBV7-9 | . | ASSSVYDALIFNEQF
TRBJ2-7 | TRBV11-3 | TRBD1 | ASSSGQGSYEQY
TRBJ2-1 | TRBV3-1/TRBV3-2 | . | ASRLYNEQF
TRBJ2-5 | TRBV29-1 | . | SVEGWPGETQY
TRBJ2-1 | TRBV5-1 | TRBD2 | ASSFLSGSTLNTIEQF
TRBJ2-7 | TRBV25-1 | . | ASSEYGRSYEQY
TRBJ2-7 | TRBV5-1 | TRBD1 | ASSPRQGASEQY
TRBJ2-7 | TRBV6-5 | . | ASSYSVAGVYEQY
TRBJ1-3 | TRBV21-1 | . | ASSKVGGTGFSGNTIY
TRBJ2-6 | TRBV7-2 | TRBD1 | ASSFATGGAWSGANVLT
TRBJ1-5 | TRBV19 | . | ASRSSNQPQH
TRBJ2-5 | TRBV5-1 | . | ASSVAKGGGVETQY
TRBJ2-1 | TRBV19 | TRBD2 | ASSPVAGNTYNEQF
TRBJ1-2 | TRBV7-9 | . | ASSLAAETGYGYT
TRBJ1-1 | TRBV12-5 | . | ASGSGDLTEAF
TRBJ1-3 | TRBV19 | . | ASKDSLSRLTGNTIY
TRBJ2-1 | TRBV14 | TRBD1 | ASSHEQGAGYNEQF
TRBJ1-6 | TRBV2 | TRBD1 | ASSDLGQGHSPLH
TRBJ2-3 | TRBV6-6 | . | ASSRLTGTSVSTDTQY
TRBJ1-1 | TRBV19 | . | ASSTNRLNTEAF
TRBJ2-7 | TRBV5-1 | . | ASSLAAGSYEQY
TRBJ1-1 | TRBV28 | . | ASSSLPTEAF
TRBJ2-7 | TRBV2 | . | ASRVAEAYEQY
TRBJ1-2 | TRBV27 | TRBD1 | ASSLSGQGAFYGYT
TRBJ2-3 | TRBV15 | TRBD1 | ATSRRTGTGGDTQY
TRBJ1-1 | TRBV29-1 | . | SVAGQLNTEAF